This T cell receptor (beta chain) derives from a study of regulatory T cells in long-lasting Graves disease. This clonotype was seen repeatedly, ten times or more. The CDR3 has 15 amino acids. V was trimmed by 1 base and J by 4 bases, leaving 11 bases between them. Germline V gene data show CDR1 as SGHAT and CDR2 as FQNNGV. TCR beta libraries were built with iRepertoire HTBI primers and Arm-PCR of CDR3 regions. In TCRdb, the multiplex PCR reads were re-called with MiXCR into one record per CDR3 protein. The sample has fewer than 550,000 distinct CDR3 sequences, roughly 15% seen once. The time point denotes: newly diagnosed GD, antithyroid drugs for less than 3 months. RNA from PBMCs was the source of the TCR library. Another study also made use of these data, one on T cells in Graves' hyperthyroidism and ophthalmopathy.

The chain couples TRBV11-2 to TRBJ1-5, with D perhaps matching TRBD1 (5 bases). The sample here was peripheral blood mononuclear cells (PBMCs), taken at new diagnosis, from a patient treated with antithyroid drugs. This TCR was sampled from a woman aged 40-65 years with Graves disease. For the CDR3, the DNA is TGTGCCAGCAGCTTAGCCCCAGGGTGGAATCAGCCCCAGCATTTT. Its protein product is CASSLAPGWNQPQHF.